One and the same sample provided the 21 T cell receptor beta chains below, sequenced in a study of regulatory T cells in long-lasting Graves disease. Stated time point: newly diagnosed GD, antithyroid drugs for less than 3 months. Making the TCR library involved RNA that had been extracted from PBMCs. CDR3-region Arm-PCR and iRepertoire HTBI primers produced the TCR beta libraries. TCRdb used MiXCR to reprocess the multiplex PCR reads, holding one entry per CDR3 protein. Among approximately 300,000 distinct CDR3 sequences listed, 15% to 20% were seen once. Sequenced material: peripheral blood mononuclear cells (PBMCs), taken at new diagnosis, from a patient treated with antithyroid drugs. These TCRs come from a female donor with Graves disease.

This clonotype was observed many times. V is TRBV25-1 and J is TRBJ2-1, with TRBD2 matching over 8 bases. Germline values: CDR1 MGHDK, CDR2 SYGVNS. The CDR3 length is 15 residues. With 6 bases clipped from V and 2 bases from J, the junction kept 6 bases outside the gene matches. The CDR3 sequence: CASSIAGNTYNEQFF. The CDR3 DNA is TGTGCCAGCAGCATAGCGGGAAATACCTACAATGAGCAGTTCTTC.

This clonotype has a count of ten or more. The CDR3 region is CATRQLGEKLFF. The DNA for the CDR3 is TGTGCCACCCGCCAATTGGGTGAAAAACTGTTTTTT. V and J are TRBV15 and TRBJ1-4; D uncertain. V was clipped by 8 bases and J by 7 bases, with 11 bases between them. CDR1 is LNHNV and CDR2 is YYDKDF in the germline V gene (reference sequence). This CDR3 is built from 12 residues.

The rearrangement joins TRBV6-1 to TRBJ2-7, with 7 bases identical to TRBD1. The CDR3 covers 16 residues. The germline V gene encodes CDR1 MNHNS and CDR2 SASEGT. J was trimmed by 2 bases and V by 6 bases; bases with no gene match: 13. CDR3 loop: CASSPPWDSTTYEQYF. CDR3 in DNA: TGTGCCAGCAGCCCGCCTTGGGACAGCACAACCTACGAGCAGTACTTC.

Note on this clonotype: This may stem from a read error, because a much larger clone lies one nucleotide away. As DNA, the CDR3 is TGTGCCAGCAGCCCACGACAAATAAGGGGGCGGGAGTGGTACAATGAGCAGTACTTC. Its protein is CASSPRQIRGREWYNEQYF. The V and J genes are TRBV3-1 and TRBJ2-7; possibly TRBD1 or TRBD2 for D (7 bases each). There are 19 residues in the CDR3. In germline, CDR1 is LGHDT, CDR2 YNNKEL (reference sequence). The V end lost 4 bases, the J end lost 7 bases, and 32 bases lay between the germline ends.

Many counts were recorded for this clonotype. The CDR3 region has the DNA TGTGCCACCACAAAGCACACGAACACTGAAGCTTTCTTT. Encoded protein: CATTKHTNTEAFF. The chain joins TRBV19 to TRBJ1-1; D not resolved. Trimming left V 10 bases short and J 1 base short, with 13 bases between. CDR1 LNHDA and CDR2 SQIVND come from the germline V gene (reference sequence). CDR3 length: 13 residues.

This clonotype has at least ten counts. Being one base from a much bigger clone, this may be a read error. CDR3 in amino acids: CASSGEASANQETQYF. CDR3 DNA: TGTGCCAGCAGTGGAGAGGCTAGCGCGAACCAAGAGACCCAGTACTTC. This chain links TRBV2 with TRBJ2-5; tentative D call: TRBD2 (6 bases). The germline gives CDR1 SNHLY, CDR2 FYNNEI. There are 16 residues in the CDR3. V dropped 4 bases and J dropped 0 bases, with 15 bases sitting between them.

This clonotype appeared many times. The gene calls are TRBV2 and TRBJ2-1; 10 nucleotides align to TRBD2. V was clipped by 6 bases and J by 1 base; unmatched bases: 3. Germline CDR1 and CDR2: SNHLY and FYNNEI. This CDR3 is 15 amino acids long. CDR3 amino acids: CASRPTSGSYNEQFF. The CDR3 bases are TGTGCCAGCAGGCCGACTAGCGGGTCCTACAATGAGCAGTTCTTC.

This clonotype was found a few times. This sequence joins TRBV14 and TRBJ1-3; D remains unclear. From germline, CDR1 is SGHDN and CDR2 FVKESK. This CDR3 region has 14 residues. V lost 3 bases and J lost 0, with 6 bases in between. DNA of the CDR3: TGTGCCAGCAGCCACCGGAACTCTGGAAACACCATATATTTT. Its protein is CASSHRNSGNTIYF.

The chain joins TRBV19 to TRBJ2-1, with TRBD1 matching over 9 bases. This CDR3 is 14 amino acids long. CDR1 is LNHDA, CDR2 SQIVND, per germline (reference sequence). Trimming at V came to 4 bases and at J to 5 bases, leaving 3 bases not matched to a gene. CDR3 DNA sequence: TGTGCCAGTAGTAGGACAGGGGCAAACAATGAGCAGTTCTTC. Protein: CASSRTGANNEQFF.

Points on this clonotype: One base away lies a much larger clone, so this may be a sequencing read error. The chain uses TRBV6-2 or TRBV6-3 and TRBJ1-1, with D possibly TRBD1 on 6 matching bases. V lost 6 bases and J lost 6, with 20 bases in between. CDR1 is MNHEY and CDR2 is SVGEGT in the germline V gene. This CDR3 comprises 15 residues. CDR3 DNA sequence: TGTGCCAGCAGAAGGACAGCGCAGGCTAACGCTGAAGCTTTCTTT. It specifies CASRRTAQANAEAFF.

This clonotype has more than one count but fewer than ten. The chain is built from TRBV29-1 and TRBJ2-7; weak D call: TRBD2 (5 bases). Trimming pared 1 base from V and 6 bases from J, leaving 13 bases between. The CDR3 consists of 13 residues. Germline CDR1 SQVTM, CDR2 ANQGSEA. CDR3 coding DNA: TGCAGCGTTGAAGCCGCACGGGGTTCCGAGCAGTACTTC. Its protein product is CSVEAARGSEQYF.

The chain has TRBV28 and TRBJ1-4, with 7 bases that match TRBD1. The CDR3 length is 14 residues. V trimming: 2 bases; J trimming: 8 bases; junction bases outside the gene matches: 5. Germline-derived CDR1 and CDR2 are MDHEN and SYDVKM. The CDR3 sequence is CASSLTGAREKLFF. As DNA, the CDR3 is TGTGCCAGCAGTTTAACAGGGGCGCGGGAAAAACTGTTTTTT.

This clonotype was observed at least ten times. V usage is TRBV29-1 and J usage is TRBJ2-3; D remains unclear. The length of the CDR3 is 19 residues. Trimming removed 0 bases from V and 2 bases from J, with 24 bases in between. Germline lookup yields CDR1 SQVTM and CDR2 ANQGSEA. The CDR3 reads CSVEESRWQAVRYTDTQYF. The CDR3 DNA sequence: TGCAGCGTTGAAGAGAGTAGGTGGCAGGCCGTTAGATACACAGATACGCAGTATTTT.

The V and J genes are TRBV7-3 and TRBJ2-3; 8 positions agree with TRBD2. V shed 1 base and J 0 bases; nucleotides not matched to a gene: 0. The CDR3 sequence is 15 residues long. Germline CDR1 is SGHTA and CDR2 is FQGTGA. The DNA for the CDR3 is TGTGCCAGCAGCTTAATAGCGGGAAGCACAGATACGCAGTATTTT. Amino acid sequence: CASSLIAGSTDTQYF.

This clonotype was seen many times. The CDR3 region is CSARADRISNQPQHF. The CDR3 DNA sequence: TGCAGTGCTAGGGCGGACAGGATTAGCAATCAGCCCCAGCATTTT. This sequence joins TRBV20-1 and TRBJ1-5; TRBD1 matches at 7 bases. V lost 3 bases, J lost 0 bases, and 5 bases stayed unmatched. Germline assignment: CDR1 DFQATT and CDR2 SNEGSKA (reference sequence). The CDR3 consists of 15 residues.

This clonotype was picked up many times. The V gene is TRBV20-1, the J gene TRBJ2-2; 7 bases map to TRBD2. The V segment lost 6 bases and the J segment 6 bases; nucleotides outside the gene matches: 7. The CDR3 runs to 13 residues. The germline gives CDR1 DFQATT, CDR2 SNEGSKA (reference sequence). Here the CDR3 reads CSAKNRGAGELFF. CDR3 sequence (DNA): TGCAGTGCCAAAAATCGGGGGGCCGGGGAGCTGTTTTTT.

At least ten counts were recorded for this clonotype. The chain couples TRBV6-1 to TRBJ1-3; TRBD1 agrees at 8 bases. This CDR3 is built from 14 residues. Looked up from germline, CDR1 is MNHNS and CDR2 is SASEGT. V lost 6 bases and J lost 6; bases outside the gene matches: 7. The CDR3: CASSNRDRQNTIYF. The CDR3 region has the DNA TGTGCCAGCAGCAACCGGGACAGGCAAAACACCATATATTTT.

The rearrangement joins TRBV20-1 to TRBJ2-1, with D tentatively TRBD1 or TRBD2 (5 bases each). This CDR3 contains 12 residues. V was trimmed by 3 bases and J by 9 bases, leaving 12 bases between them. Germline loops: CDR1 DFQATT, CDR2 SNEGSKA (reference sequence). The CDR3 protein is CSASLGDGEQFF. The DNA for the CDR3 is TGCAGTGCTAGCCTGGGGGACGGTGAGCAGTTCTTC.

At least ten counts were recorded for this clonotype. The V gene is TRBV12-3 or TRBV12-4, the J gene TRBJ1-5; D possibly corresponds to TRBD1 (5 bases). The V end was cut by 6 bases, the J end by 3 bases, with 9 bases between. The CDR3 is 13 residues long. The CDR3 DNA is TGTGCCAGCAGGACAGCCCTCAATCAGCCCCAGCATTTT. This sequence encodes CASRTALNQPQHF.

This clonotype was recorded at least ten times. The chain couples TRBV3-1 to TRBJ2-1; 9 bases line up with TRBD1. This CDR3 comprises 14 residues. V dropped 8 bases and J dropped 8; count of bases not matched to a gene: 10. Germline V CDR1 and CDR2: LGHDT, YNNKEL (reference sequence). CDR3 residues: CASGTTGGMDEQFF. CDR3 DNA: TGTGCCAGCGGGACGACAGGGGGAATGGATGAGCAGTTCTTC.

This clonotype was counted at least ten times. V gene TRBV10-3 combines with J gene TRBJ2-7, with 14 bases that match TRBD2. This CDR3 has 15 residues. With V trimmed by 10 bases and J by 5 bases, 10 bases remained unmatched. Germline CDR1 ENHRY, CDR2 SYGVKD. The CDR3 DNA sequence: TGTGCCACCTTCCCGGGACTAGCGGGAGTTAACGAGCAGTACTTC. This sequence encodes CATFPGLAGVNEQYF.